The 10 T cell receptor beta chains listed next were all sequenced from one sample in a study of PD-L1 blockade in urothelial cancer. Regarding time point: pretreatment peripheral blood. Measured with immunoSEQ multiplex PCR; TCRdb has only the in-frame clones, and not every one. This sample has tens of thousands of clones, with around 84% found just once. This specimen was PBMCs, taken around atezolizumab (anti-PD-L1) treatment. The source is a man aged 50 to 60 with urothelial cancer.

The J gene is TRBJ1-6, the V gene TRBV15; D perhaps matches TRBD1 (5 bases). This CDR3 is built from 15 residues. Looked up from germline, CDR1 is LNHNV and CDR2 is YYDKDF (reference sequence). Between the trimmed V and J ends, which lost 2 bases and 10 bases, there was a span of 15 bases. CDR3 protein: CATSRQTVDYSPLHF. The CDR3 coding sequence is TGTGCCACCAGCAGACAGACAGTGGACTACTCACCCCTCCACTTT.

This rearrangement joins TRBV7-9 to TRBJ2-5; TRBD2 agrees at 13 bases. CDR3 size: 18 residues. Per the germline V gene, CDR1 is SEHNR and CDR2 is FQNEAQ (reference sequence). Trimming removed 6 bases from V and 3 bases from J; junction bases left unmatched: 13. The CDR3 region is CASRSKGTSGERKETQYF. Written as DNA, the CDR3 is TGTGCCAGCAGATCGAAAGGGACTAGCGGGGAGAGAAAAGAGACCCAGTACTTC. Combining the CDR3 with reference TRBV7-9 and TRBJ2-5 gives the whole variable domain DTGVSQNPRHKITKRGQNVTFRCDPISEHNRLYWYRQTLGQGPEFLTYFQNEAQLEKSRLLSDRFSAERPKGSFSTLEIQRTEQGDSAMYLCASRSKGTSGERKETQYFGPGTRLLVL.

The CDR3 protein is CASSEWQGRYF. In DNA form, the CDR3 reads TGTGCCAGCAGTGAATGGCAGGGGCGGTACTTC. The rearrangement links TRBV2 to TRBJ2-7; D possibly corresponds to TRBD1 (6 bases). CDR1 is SNHLY, CDR2 FYNNEI, per germline. V shed 2 bases and J shed 12 bases, with 11 bases lying between them. The CDR3 consists of 11 residues.

The genes are TRBV4-3 and TRBJ2-7, with 8 bases fitting TRBD2. This CDR3 has 16 residues. V shed 0 bases and J 6 bases; nucleotides not matched to a gene: 10. Germline V lookup: CDR1 LGHNA, CDR2 YSLEER. CDR3 residues: CASSQEEAGDLGEQYF. The DNA for the CDR3 is TGCGCCAGCAGCCAAGAGGAAGCGGGAGACCTAGGCGAGCAGTACTTC.

The chain combines TRBV19 with TRBJ2-5; 7 bases fit TRBD1. The V segment lost 5 bases and the J segment 6 bases; nucleotides outside the gene matches: 9. CDR3 size: 14 residues. Germline V CDR1 and CDR2: LNHDA, SQIVND (reference sequence). The CDR3, as DNA: TGTGCCAGTAGTTCCCCGGACAGGTTTAAGACCCAGTACTTC. Translated, it gives CASSSPDRFKTQYF.

The J gene is TRBJ2-3, the V gene TRBV10-2; 10 nucleotides align to TRBD2. The CDR3 is 15 residues long. The V and J ends lost 4 bases and 2 bases, in that order; junction bases with no gene match: 3. Germline V CDR1 and CDR2: WSHSY, SAAADI. In DNA, the CDR3 is TGCGCCAGCAGTGTAGCGGGGGGCGTCACAGATACGCAGTATTTT. It specifies CASSVAGGVTDTQYF.

The chain carries TRBV6-1 and TRBJ2-5; 7 nucleotides agree with TRBD2. J was trimmed by 2 bases and V by 0 bases; bases with no gene match: 3. The CDR3 loop spans 15 amino acids. From germline, CDR1 is MNHNS and CDR2 SASEGT. CDR3 amino acids: CASSEAIGGQETQYF. The CDR3 DNA sequence: TGTGCCAGCAGTGAAGCAATCGGGGGGCAAGAGACCCAGTACTTC.

The J gene is TRBJ2-7, the V gene TRBV21-1; the listed D gene, TRBD2, was not tested against the DNA. TRBV21-1 is labeled a pseudogene. The CDR3 is 17 residues long. CDR3 sequence (DNA): TGTGCCAGCACCATAACAGGGGTAGCGGGGACATTCTACGAGCAGTACTTC. Amino acids: CASTITGVAGTFYEQYF.

A single count supports this clone. The V call is TRBV15, the J call TRBJ2-3; 10 positions match TRBD1. The CDR3 runs to 16 residues. CDR1 and CDR2 from the germline V gene are LNHNV and YYDKDF (reference sequence). The V segment lost 0 bases and the J segment 6 bases; nucleotides outside the gene matches: 6. The CDR3 sequence is CATSRELTGGVDTQYF. CDR3 sequence (DNA): TGTGCCACCAGCAGAGAATTGACAGGGGGCGTGGATACGCAGTATTTT.

This clone has only one observation. The V and J genes are TRBV7-9 and TRBJ2-3; D gene uncertain. CDR1 SEHNR and CDR2 FQNEAQ come from the germline V gene (reference sequence). Trimming shortened V by 5 bases and J by 7 bases, and 19 bases separated the two germline ends. There are 15 residues in the CDR3. CDR3 bases: TGTGCCAGCAGCCCTCCGGGTGCGTTCGCAAATACGCAGTATTTT. Residues: CASSPPGAFANTQYF.